Shown below are 6 T cell receptor beta chains from a single sample sequenced in a study of shared clonotypes between healthy human individuals. The assay was immunoSEQ multiplex PCR, and TCRdb's table has in-frame clones only and misses some. The sample consists of over 2 million clones, roughly 96% of them appearing once. The sample comprised naive CD4+ T cells sorted from blood. This sample's subset: CD45RA+ positively selected. These receptors came from a man between 18 and 29 years old in good health.

On this clone: Other nucleotide sequences in the sample specify the same CDR3. CDR3 DNA sequence: TGTGCCAGCAGCTTCGGGACAGGGCAAGAGACCCAGTACTTC. Its protein is CASSFGTGQETQYF. The V call is TRBV7-9, the J call TRBJ2-5, with 9 positions matching TRBD1. CDR1 and CDR2 (germline): SEHNR, FQNEAQ (reference sequence). The CDR3 length is 14 residues. Trimming took 3 bases from V and 2 from J; bases not matched to a gene: 1.

The chain joins TRBV5-1 to TRBJ2-6, with D hard to call. CDR1 and CDR2 (germline): SGHRS, YFSETQ. The CDR3 contains 16 residues. V lost 4 bases to trimming and J lost 0 bases, with 11 bases between them. The CDR3 DNA is TGCGCCAGCAGCCGCCCCTCAGACTCTGGGGCCAACGTCCTGACTTTC. It encodes CASSRPSDSGANVLTF.

As concerns this clone: The sample holds other DNA sequences that translate to the same CDR3. This rearrangement joins TRBV7-9 to TRBJ2-7, with 7 bases lining up with TRBD1. Germline CDR1 and CDR2: SEHNR and FQNEAQ (reference sequence). The J segment lost 0 bases and the V segment lost 2 bases, leaving 1 base of the junction unmatched. This CDR3 contains 14 residues. CDR3 sequence reads: CASSLTGVSYEQYF. CDR3 in DNA: TGTGCCAGCAGCTTAACAGGGGTCTCCTACGAGCAGTACTTC.

Remarks on this clone: The sample contains more than one DNA sequence encoding this CDR3. This chain uses TRBV19 with TRBJ2-5, with D perhaps matching TRBD2 (5 bases). Germline CDR1 is LNHDA and CDR2 is SQIVND (reference sequence). V was shortened by 0 bases and J by 4 bases, with 6 bases between the two germline ends. The CDR3 sequence is 13 residues long. CDR3 nucleotides: TGTGCCAGTAGTATAGAACGGGGAGAGACCCAGTACTTC. Encoded protein: CASSIERGETQYF.

The genes are TRBV7-2 and TRBJ1-6, with TRBD1 matching over 9 bases. This CDR3 has 15 residues. With 1 base clipped from V and 8 bases from J, the junction kept 3 bases outside the gene matches. Germline CDR1 reads SGHTA; CDR2 reads FQGNSA. CDR3 nucleotides: TGTGCCAGCAGCTTAGGCGACAGGGGGGATTCACCCCTCCACTTT. Translated: CASSLGDRGDSPLHF. Full variable domain (missing parts from reference TRBV7-2 and TRBJ1-6): GAGVSQSPSNKVTEKGKDVELRCDPISGHTALYWYRQSLGQGLEFLIYFQGNSAPDKSGLPSDRFSAERTGGSVSTLTIQRTQQEDSAVYLCASSLGDRGDSPLHFGNGTRLTVT.

The chain links TRBV5-4 to TRBJ1-1, with 9 bases aligning to TRBD1. The CDR3 covers 15 residues. J gave up 4 bases and V 0 bases, and 4 bases lay outside the gene matches. Germline V gene sequence: CDR1 SGHNT, CDR2 YYREEE (reference sequence). The DNA for the CDR3 is TGTGCCAGCAGCTTGGCGGTGACAGGGGGCACTGAAGCTTTCTTT. The encoded protein is CASSLAVTGGTEAFF.